What follows are 30 T cell receptor beta chains derived from one specimen sequenced in a study of blood T cell repertoires in COVID-19. Some clones are missing from TCRdb's copy, which holds only in-frame ones; the method was immunoSEQ multiplex PCR. The repertoire holds approximately 190,000 clones, with roughly four fifths as singletons. Input material: peripheral blood. All receptors derive from a woman in her 30s with acute or convalescent COVID-19.

The chain employs TRBV5-1 and TRBJ2-1, with unresolved D. Germline V gene lookup returns CDR1 SGHRS and CDR2 YFSETQ. Trimming cost V 4 bases and J 1 base, with 9 bases left between them. The CDR3 is 14 amino acids. CDR3 DNA: TGCGCCAGCAGCGTTACAGATTCCTACAATGAGCAGTTCTTC. Its protein is CASSVTDSYNEQFF.

In this sample, this clone turned up once. This chain links TRBV12-3 or TRBV12-4 with TRBJ1-1; the D is unclear. The CDR3 totals 12 residues. The V and J ends lost 3 bases and 8 bases respectively, with 10 bases between them. The CDR3 here is CASSFLAREAFF. Here the CDR3 DNA reads TGTGCCAGCAGTTTTCTCGCCCGGGAAGCTTTCTTT.

The DNA of the CDR3 is TGCGCCAGCAGCTCCGGACAGGGTTACGAGCAGTACTTC. As protein: CASSSGQGYEQYF. The rearrangement links TRBV4-3 to TRBJ2-7; 8 bases are a match to TRBD1. The CDR3 is 13 residues long. Germline V gene lookup returns CDR1 LGHNA and CDR2 YSLEER. The V and J ends lost 5 bases and 4 bases, in that order; junction bases with no gene match: 4.

The chain uses TRBV6-5 and TRBJ2-3, with 12 nucleotides matching TRBD2. The CDR3 spans 15 residues. V lost 6 bases and J lost 2; bases outside the gene matches: 3. Germline loops: CDR1 MNHEY, CDR2 SVGAGI. CDR3 sequence reads: CASRRLAGDTDTQYF. The DNA of the CDR3 is TGTGCCAGCAGGAGACTAGCGGGGGACACAGATACGCAGTATTTT.

The chain joins TRBV7-9 to TRBJ1-1, with 12 bases aligning to TRBD1. The CDR3 spans 14 residues. Germline V CDR1 and CDR2: SEHNR, FQNEAQ (reference sequence). V lost 5 bases to trimming and J lost 7 bases; unmatched junction nucleotides: 5. The CDR3 is CASSPRDRGLEAFF. The DNA of the CDR3 is TGTGCCAGCAGCCCCAGGGACAGGGGGCTTGAAGCTTTCTTT.

The chain recombines TRBV4-2 with TRBJ2-1; D uncertain. CDR3 size: 16 residues. Trimming stripped 1 base from V and 0 bases from J, with 10 bases between. Germline CDR1 reads LGHNA; CDR2 reads YNFKEQ. The CDR3 sequence: CASSQGRGNSYNEQFF. CDR3 coding DNA: TGTGCCAGCAGCCAAGGAAGAGGCAACTCCTACAATGAGCAGTTCTTC.

This clone was detected once. The chain's CDR3 is CASSLEPSGGPQETQYF. CDR3 bases: TGCGCCAGCAGCCTTGAGCCCTCGGGGGGGCCTCAAGAGACCCAGTACTTC. The rearrangement links TRBV4-1 to TRBJ2-5, with 8 bases that match TRBD2. Germline V gives CDR1 MGHRA, CDR2 YSYEKL. This CDR3 is 17 amino acids long. V dropped 4 bases and J dropped 2; count of bases not matched to a gene: 12.

The chain combines TRBV7-2 with TRBJ2-2, with TRBD2 matching 7 bases. Per germline, CDR1 SGHTA and CDR2 FQGNSA. The CDR3 spans 16 residues. The junction had 9 bases not matched to a gene; V was cut back by 5 bases and J by 3 bases. The CDR3 sequence is CASSAGDGEYTGELFF. In DNA, the CDR3 is TGTGCCAGCAGCGCGGGGGACGGAGAATACACCGGGGAGCTGTTTTTT.

This clone was counted between two and nine times. The V call is TRBV3-1 (or the pseudogene TRBV3-2), the J call TRBJ2-1; possibly TRBD2 for D (5 bases). The CDR3 has 14 residues. The V end lost 1 base, the J end lost 5 bases, and 9 bases lay between the germline ends. From germline, CDR1 is LGHDT and CDR2 YNNKEL (reference sequence). Here the CDR3 DNA reads TGTGCCAGCAGCCAAGTTTCCGGGAACAATGAGCAGTTCTTC. It translates to CASSQVSGNNEQFF.

V usage is TRBV7-7 and J usage is TRBJ2-5; TRBD1 is a possible D gene (6 bases). Germline CDR1 is SSHAT and CDR2 is FNYEAQ (reference sequence). This CDR3 region has 16 residues. Trimming took 5 bases from V and 2 from J, leaving 18 bases between them. In nucleotides, the CDR3 is TGTGCCAGCAGCGAGCGCTCAGGGGCCGGTCAAGAGACCCAGTACTTC. This codes for CASSERSGAGQETQYF.

V gene TRBV6-5 combines with J gene TRBJ2-7; perhaps TRBD2 as D (6 bases). CDR3 length: 15 amino acids. Germline CDR1 is MNHEY and CDR2 is SVGAGI. The V end lost 5 bases, the J end lost 2 bases, and 16 bases lay between the germline ends. DNA for the CDR3: TGTGCCAGCAGTACCTCAACCGGGACTGCCTACGAGCAGTACTTC. This encodes CASSTSTGTAYEQYF.

This sequence joins TRBV7-9 and TRBJ2-7, with 12 nucleotides matching TRBD1. The CDR3 totals 17 residues. V was clipped by 6 bases and J by 4 bases; unmatched bases: 13. The germline V gene encodes CDR1 SEHNR and CDR2 FQNEAQ (reference sequence). CDR3 DNA sequence: TGTGCCAGCAGTTCCGGGACAGGGGGCTTAGGGGCTTACGAGCAGTACTTC. Its protein product is CASSSGTGGLGAYEQYF.

In the case of this clone: This may be a read error, as it is one base from a much larger clone. The V gene is TRBV28, the J gene TRBJ1-2; 10 bases match TRBD1. The CDR3 covers 14 residues. Germline values: CDR1 MDHEN, CDR2 SYDVKM. V lost 5 bases and J lost 2; bases outside the gene matches: 2. Here the CDR3 DNA reads TGTGCCAGCAGTCGACAGGGGGCGAACTATGGCTACACCTTC. This encodes CASSRQGANYGYTF.

This clone was observed many times. V is TRBV9 and J is TRBJ2-6; 7 bases fit TRBD1. The CDR3 is made up of 17 amino acids. Trimming took 7 bases from V and 0 from J; bases not matched to a gene: 10. From germline, CDR1 is SGDLS and CDR2 YYNGEE. The CDR3 DNA is TGTGCCAGCCACAATGACAGGGCCCCCTCTGGGGCCAACGTCCTGACTTTC. This gives the protein CASHNDRAPSGANVLTF.

The rearrangement links TRBV28 to TRBJ2-1, with D unclear. V gave up 3 bases and J gave up 6 bases, with 9 bases separating them. The CDR3 has 13 amino acids. Germline CDR1 and CDR2: MDHEN and SYDVKM. This chain's CDR3 is CASSLYSPNEQFF. CDR3 DNA: TGTGCCAGCAGTTTGTACTCGCCCAATGAGCAGTTCTTC.

CDR3 sequence: CASSGVDLSSYEQYF. The CDR3 DNA reads TGCGCCAGCAGTGGGGTCGACTTGAGCTCCTACGAGCAGTACTTC. V is TRBV10-2 and J is TRBJ2-7; D unresolved. This CDR3 has 15 amino acids. CDR1 and CDR2 from the germline V gene are WSHSY and SAAADI. V dropped 4 bases and J dropped 0 bases, with 13 bases sitting between them.

The chain employs TRBV2 and TRBJ1-5; 7 positions match TRBD1. The J segment lost 6 bases and the V segment lost 7 bases, leaving 15 bases of the junction unmatched. Germline V lookup: CDR1 SNHLY, CDR2 FYNNEI. The CDR3 totals 16 residues. This CDR3 reads CASIGTEKGSLQPQHF. The CDR3 DNA reads TGTGCCAGCATTGGGACAGAGAAGGGTTCGCTTCAGCCCCAGCATTTT.

The chain combines TRBV11-2 with TRBJ2-1; the D is unclear. From germline, CDR1 is SGHAT and CDR2 FQNNGV. The CDR3 sequence is 13 residues long. The V and J ends lost 5 bases and 9 bases respectively, with 14 bases between them. The CDR3 spells CASSAPRASEQFF. The CDR3 DNA reads as TGTGCCAGCAGCGCCCCGCGTGCGTCTGAGCAGTTCTTC.

A single count supports this clone. The chain uses TRBV28 and TRBJ1-4; D gene uncertain. The CDR3 totals 13 residues. Germline V gene sequence: CDR1 MDHEN, CDR2 SYDVKM. The germline V and J ends were trimmed by 4 bases and 8 bases, with 11 bases remaining between them. CDR3 DNA sequence: TGTGCCAGCAGTTATCTGAGGGAGGAAAAACTGTTTTTT. It encodes CASSYLREEKLFF.

Only a few counts were recorded for this clone. The CDR3 DNA follows: TGTGCCAGCAACGACAGGGGCCAAGAGACCCAGTACTTC. It encodes CASNDRGQETQYF. V gene TRBV6-5 combines with J gene TRBJ2-5; TRBD1 matches 8 bases. Per the germline V gene, CDR1 is MNHEY and CDR2 is SVGAGI. V lost 7 bases to trimming and J lost 1 base; unmatched junction nucleotides: 2. The CDR3 consists of 13 residues.

The chain employs TRBV12-3 or TRBV12-4 and TRBJ1-4; D may be TRBD1 (5 bases). This CDR3 has 13 residues. The V end was cut by 4 bases, the J end by 7 bases, with 10 bases between. The CDR3 region has the DNA TGTGCCAGCAGTTCAGAAAGGGGTGAAAAACTGTTTTTT. The encoded protein is CASSSERGEKLFF.

V gene TRBV27 combines with J gene TRBJ2-3, with TRBD2 identical over 13 bases. Germline V gives CDR1 MNHEY, CDR2 SMNVEV (reference sequence). V gave up 8 bases and J gave up 5 bases; unmatched junction bases: 10. This CDR3 region has 16 residues. CDR3 region: CASQRQGLAGVDTQYF. CDR3 DNA: TGTGCCAGCCAACGCCAAGGACTAGCGGGAGTAGATACGCAGTATTTT.

V usage is TRBV30 and J usage is TRBJ2-2, with TRBD2 identical over 12 bases. The CDR3 covers 15 residues. Looked up from germline, CDR1 is GTSNPN and CDR2 is SVGIG (reference sequence). V lost 3 bases, J lost 6 bases, and 5 bases stayed unmatched. The CDR3 loop reads CAWRTSGSSAGELFF. The CDR3 coding sequence is TGTGCCTGGAGGACTAGCGGGAGTTCGGCCGGGGAGCTGTTTTTT.

The V and J genes are TRBV5-6 and TRBJ1-5; perhaps TRBD1 as D (6 bases). This CDR3 has 16 residues. CDR1 and CDR2 (germline): SGHDT, YYEEEE. The V end was cut by 0 bases, the J end by 1 base, with 11 bases between. CDR3 sequence: CASSLGRGGSNQPQHF. The CDR3 DNA is TGTGCCAGCAGCTTGGGCCGGGGGGGCAGCAATCAGCCCCAGCATTTT.

The chain has TRBV19 and TRBJ2-1, with TRBD2 matching over 10 bases. With V trimmed by 6 bases and J by 6 bases, 11 bases remained unmatched. This CDR3 contains 16 residues. Germline loops: CDR1 LNHDA, CDR2 SQIVND (reference sequence). This CDR3 reads CASSPKASGSGNEQFF. The CDR3 DNA reads TGTGCCAGTAGCCCCAAGGCTAGCGGGAGTGGCAATGAGCAGTTCTTC.

V and J are TRBV4-1 and TRBJ2-3; D possibly corresponds to TRBD2 (6 bases). V gave up 0 bases and J gave up 4 bases, with 20 bases separating them. The CDR3 has 18 residues. Looked up from germline, CDR1 is MGHRA and CDR2 is YSYEKL. The CDR3 DNA sequence: TGCGCCAGCAGCCAAGAGCAATCTCGGGGGAGGAGGCCAGATACGCAGTATTTT. The encoded protein is CASSQEQSRGRRPDTQYF.

V and J are TRBV7-9 and TRBJ2-1; 9 nucleotides match TRBD2. The germline V gene has CDR1 SEHNR and CDR2 FQNEAQ (reference sequence). The CDR3 extends over 17 amino acids. The ends lost 7 bases at V and 2 bases at J; junction bases unmatched: 12. The chain's CDR3 is CASILSLAGNTYNEQFF. The CDR3 DNA follows: TGTGCCAGCATCCTTTCTCTAGCGGGGAACACCTACAATGAGCAGTTCTTC.

V and J are TRBV19 and TRBJ2-1, with 10 bases identical to TRBD2. The V and J ends lost 1 base and 4 bases, in that order; junction bases with no gene match: 13. Germline lookup yields CDR1 LNHDA and CDR2 SQIVND (reference sequence). This CDR3 region has 19 residues. The CDR3 DNA reads as TGTGCCAGTAGTATAGCCCGATCGGGGAGAGCGGGGGGGTACAATGAGCAGTTCTTC. It is translated as CASSIARSGRAGGYNEQFF.

This sequence joins TRBV19 and TRBJ2-7; 7 bases map to TRBD1. There are 14 residues in the CDR3. V was pared by 8 bases and J by 7 bases, with 14 bases of the junction left unmatched. CDR1 and CDR2 (germline): LNHDA, SQIVND (reference sequence). As DNA, the CDR3 is TGTGCCAGTTCCGGCGCACAGGGGTGGAGTGAGCAGTACTTC. It yields the protein CASSGAQGWSEQYF.

The rearrangement uses TRBV19 and TRBJ2-7; a weak D match, TRBD2 (6 bases). V dropped 9 bases and J dropped 6 bases, with 12 bases sitting between them. The CDR3 totals 11 residues. In germline, CDR1 is LNHDA, CDR2 SQIVND (reference sequence). CDR3 residues: CASRAGSEQYF. The CDR3 region has the DNA TGTGCCAGCCGGGCGGGGTCCGAGCAGTACTTC.